Below are 32 T cell receptor beta chains sequenced from a single sample in a study of cytomegalovirus exposure and HLA in healthy donors. PCR was performed using 60 Vbeta and 13 Jbeta primers. The method was immunoSEQ multiplex PCR; TCRdb's version includes in-frame clones alone and lacks a portion of them. The repertoire holds about 210,000 clones, with approximately 82% as singletons. Sequencing input: PBMCs. The receptors were gathered from a woman between 50 and 59 years old in good health and CMV-seropositive.

The count of this clone is one. This chain joins TRBV4-1 and TRBJ1-6; D gene uncertain. The germline CDR1 and CDR2 sequences are MGHRA and YSYEKL. V was trimmed by 4 bases and J by 2 bases, leaving 12 bases between them. This CDR3 comprises 16 residues. Written as DNA, the CDR3 is TGCGCCAGCAGCCGTACGTTGGCAGCCTATAATTCACCCCTCCACTTT. It translates to CASSRTLAAYNSPLHF.

V and J are TRBV27 and TRBJ2-3; D uncertain. This CDR3 contains 15 residues. Germline loops: CDR1 MNHEY, CDR2 SMNVEV (reference sequence). V gave up 4 bases and J gave up 0 bases, with 11 bases separating them. CDR3 in amino acids: CASSSRKTSTDTQYF. CDR3 DNA sequence: TGTGCCAGCAGTTCCCGTAAGACTAGCACAGATACGCAGTATTTT.

The chain has TRBV5-6 and TRBJ1-2; D ambiguous. V was shortened by 1 base and J by 1 base, with 17 bases between the two germline ends. CDR1 and CDR2 from the germline V gene are SGHDT and YYEEEE. The CDR3 totals 17 residues. CDR3 loop: CASSLRIVIKRNYGYTF. CDR3 coding DNA: TGTGCCAGCAGCTTGCGGATAGTTATTAAGCGTAACTATGGCTACACCTTC.

The genes are TRBV6-5 and TRBJ2-7; D ambiguous. The V end lost 7 bases, the J end lost 1 base, and 17 bases lay between the germline ends. The CDR3 consists of 15 residues. Germline lookup yields CDR1 MNHEY and CDR2 SVGAGI. CDR3 nucleotide sequence: TGTGCCAGCAAGCGAGGCAGAGAGAGGTCCTACGAGCAGTACTTC. Residues: CASKRGRERSYEQYF.

The chain joins TRBV11-2 to TRBJ2-7; 7 bases agree with TRBD1. CDR1 is SGHAT, CDR2 FQNNGV, per germline. V was clipped by 4 bases and J by 3 bases; unmatched bases: 9. The CDR3 is 15 amino acids. As DNA, the CDR3 is TGTGCCAGCAGCTCAGCAGGGGGTGTAGGCTACGAGCAGTACTTC. This translates into CASSSAGGVGYEQYF. Based on the CDR3 plus reference TRBV11-2 and TRBJ2-7, the full variable domain is EAGVAQSPRYKIIEKRQSVAFWCNPISGHATLYWYQQILGQGPKLLIQFQNNGVVDDSQLPKDRFSAERLKGVDSTLKIQPAKLEDSAVYLCASSSAGGVGYEQYFGPGTRLTVT.

The gene calls are TRBV28 and TRBJ1-2; tentatively, D is TRBD1 (6 bases). The CDR3 loop spans 14 amino acids. V was cut by 3 bases and J by 5 bases, with 13 bases left in between. Germline V gene data show CDR1 as MDHEN and CDR2 as SYDVKM. The CDR3 DNA is TGTGCCAGCAGTTTGGGGGGGCTTGGATATGGCTACACCTTC. Translated: CASSLGGLGYGYTF.

This chain uses TRBV5-1 with TRBJ2-5; the match to TRBD1 covers 7 bases. The CDR3 is 13 amino acids. CDR1 and CDR2 (germline): SGHRS, YFSETQ. V shed 4 bases and J 2 bases; nucleotides not matched to a gene: 2. CDR3 sequence reads: CASSRQGQETQYF. The CDR3 DNA follows: TGCGCCAGCAGCAGACAGGGACAAGAGACCCAGTACTTC.

The chain has TRBV7-3 and TRBJ2-3, with 7 bases lining up with TRBD1. J lost 6 bases, V lost 5 bases, and 5 bases had no gene match. Germline loops: CDR1 SGHTA, CDR2 FQGTGA. This CDR3 region has 13 residues. The CDR3 coding sequence is TGTGCCAGCAGCACCGACAGGGCGGATACGCAGTATTTT. Amino acid sequence: CASSTDRADTQYF. Based on the CDR3 plus reference TRBV7-3 and TRBJ2-3, the full variable domain is GAGVSQTPSNKVTEKGKYVELRCDPISGHTALYWYRQSLGQGPEFLIYFQGTGAADDSGLPNDRFFAVRPEGSVSTLKIQRTERGDSAVYLCASSTDRADTQYFGPGTRLTVL.

The chain joins TRBV6-1 to TRBJ2-5; 7 bases are a match to TRBD1. V was pared by 8 bases and J by 5 bases, with 11 bases of the junction left unmatched. The germline V gene encodes CDR1 MNHNS and CDR2 SASEGT. The CDR3 loop spans 14 amino acids. The CDR3 DNA follows: TGTGCCAGCTCCTCGACAGGGCTAGGGGAGACCCAGTACTTC. Protein: CASSSTGLGETQYF.

This sequence joins TRBV6-5 and TRBJ1-5, with 8 bases fitting TRBD1. CDR3 size: 14 residues. The V and J ends lost 5 bases and 6 bases, in that order; junction bases with no gene match: 6. Germline CDR1 MNHEY, CDR2 SVGAGI. The CDR3 bases are TGTGCCAGCAGTAAAGACAGGGGACGTCAGCCCCAGCATTTT. Its translation is CASSKDRGRQPQHF.

The CDR3 DNA reads as TGCGCCAGCAGCCCAATACAGGGGAGAGGGCACGAGCAGTACTTC. Amino acid sequence: CASSPIQGRGHEQYF. The chain uses TRBV5-1 and TRBJ2-7; the match to TRBD1 covers 7 bases. Trimming removed 4 bases from V and 5 bases from J; junction bases left unmatched: 12. The CDR3 runs to 15 residues. Germline CDR1 SGHRS, CDR2 YFSETQ.

V usage is TRBV7-7 and J usage is TRBJ2-5; no definite D call. The CDR3 covers 13 residues. Germline V gene lookup returns CDR1 SSHAT and CDR2 FNYEAQ (reference sequence). V lost 4 bases, J lost 5 bases, and 11 bases lay in between. The CDR3 region has the DNA TGTGCCAGCAGCTCTTTGTTTCGGGAGACCCAGTACTTC. This sequence encodes CASSSLFRETQYF.

This chain joins TRBV7-2 and TRBJ2-3, with 10 nucleotides matching TRBD1. J gave up 3 bases and V 8 bases, and 8 bases lay outside the gene matches. This CDR3 has 15 residues. Germline lookup yields CDR1 SGHTA and CDR2 FQGNSA. CDR3 sequence reads: CASGRAGQGTDTQYF. The CDR3, as DNA: TGTGCCAGCGGCCGGGCGGGACAGGGGACAGATACGCAGTATTTT.

The chain couples TRBV15 to TRBJ2-2, with TRBD1 matching over 9 bases. V gave up 3 bases and J gave up 3 bases; unmatched junction bases: 5. Germline values: CDR1 LNHNV, CDR2 YYDKDF (reference sequence). CDR3 length: 16 amino acids. The CDR3 here is CATSSRQGVDTGELFF. The DNA of the CDR3 is TGTGCCACCAGCAGTAGACAGGGGGTTGACACCGGGGAGCTGTTTTTT.

This chain uses TRBV5-1 with TRBJ1-1, with TRBD1 as a possible D gene (6 bases). V lost 2 bases and J lost 2, with 10 bases in between. CDR1 is SGHRS and CDR2 is YFSETQ in the germline V gene. This CDR3 has 14 residues. The CDR3 sequence is CASSFLQGNTEAFF. The CDR3 DNA sequence: TGCGCCAGCAGCTTTTTACAGGGAAACACTGAAGCTTTCTTT. Looking up the rest from reference TRBV5-1 and TRBJ1-1 gives the full variable domain: KAGVTQTPRYLIKTRGQQVTLSCSPISGHRSVSWYQQTPGQGLQFLFEYFSETQRNKGNFPGRFSGRQFSNSRSEMNVSTLELGDSALYLCASSFLQGNTEAFFGQGTRLTVV.

The V and J genes are TRBV4-1 and TRBJ1-1; maybe TRBD1 (6 bases). The V gene's germline CDR1 is MGHRA and CDR2 YSYEKL. The length of the CDR3 is 17 residues. Trimming took 4 bases from V and 3 from J, leaving 21 bases between them. The CDR3 region has the DNA TGCGCCAGCAGCCCGTTACAGAACAGGGTTAAGGACACTGAAGCTTTCTTT. Translation gives CASSPLQNRVKDTEAFF.

The rearrangement joins TRBV27 to TRBJ1-4, with D unresolved. Germline values: CDR1 MNHEY, CDR2 SMNVEV (reference sequence). This CDR3 is 16 amino acids long. Deletions cut 3 bases from V and 0 bases from J, with 11 bases between. The CDR3 nucleotides are TGTGCCAGCAGTTTGGGCCCGGTAGCAACTAATGAAAAACTGTTTTTT. It encodes CASSLGPVATNEKLFF.

This chain links TRBV10-3 with TRBJ1-6; unclear D gene. Germline V gene data show CDR1 as ENHRY and CDR2 as SYGVKD. V lost 5 bases and J lost 2, with 10 bases in between. CDR3 length equals 15 residues. CDR3 protein: CAISSQLTYNSPLHF. CDR3 nucleotide sequence: TGTGCCATCAGTAGCCAATTGACCTATAATTCACCCCTCCACTTT.

This clone was seen more than once but under ten times. The CDR3 here is CASSTGGPGQILFF. CDR3 sequence (DNA): TGCGCCAGCAGCACGGGGGGTCCGGGACAAATACTGTTTTTT. The chain couples TRBV5-1 to TRBJ1-4; TRBD1 is a possible D gene (6 bases). The CDR3 consists of 14 residues. CDR1 SGHRS and CDR2 YFSETQ come from the germline V gene. Trimming took off 4 bases at V and 13 bases at J, with 20 bases between the two ends.

The count of this clone is one. V and J are TRBV27 and TRBJ1-1; D might be TRBD1 (6 bases). Germline CDR1 and CDR2: MNHEY and SMNVEV (reference sequence). V was shortened by 6 bases and J by 1 base, with 15 bases between the two germline ends. This CDR3 is built from 15 residues. CDR3 sequence (DNA): TGTGCCAGCAGCGATTACCAAGGGGGGAACACTGAAGCTTTCTTT. Amino acid sequence: CASSDYQGGNTEAFF.

V and J are TRBV18 and TRBJ2-1; TRBD1 aligns across 9 bases. The V segment lost 5 bases and the J segment 4 bases; nucleotides outside the gene matches: 9. Germline CDR1 reads KGHSH; CDR2 reads LQKENI. The CDR3 covers 16 residues. The CDR3 here is CASSGSGTGSYNEQFF. The CDR3, as DNA: TGTGCCAGCTCAGGATCCGGGACAGGGTCATACAATGAGCAGTTCTTC.

The CDR3 bases are TGTGCCTGGACCGACTTCAATAATTCACCCCTCCACTTT. This codes for CAWTDFNNSPLHF. The chain combines TRBV30 with TRBJ1-6; D remains ambiguous. Looked up from germline, CDR1 is GTSNPN and CDR2 is SVGIG (reference sequence). Trimming left V 4 bases short and J 5 bases short, with 9 bases between. The CDR3 extends over 13 amino acids.

The chain has TRBV6-5 and TRBJ1-2, with 8 bases identical to TRBD1. J gave up 7 bases and V 4 bases, and 11 bases lay outside the gene matches. This CDR3 has 15 amino acids. CDR1 is MNHEY and CDR2 is SVGAGI in the germline V gene. CDR3 amino acids: CASSSSQDRVSGYTF. The CDR3 DNA follows: TGTGCCAGCAGTTCCTCGCAGGACAGGGTCAGTGGCTACACCTTC.

The chain links TRBV6-6 to TRBJ2-5, with D possibly being TRBD1 (6 bases). This CDR3 spans 15 amino acids. Germline CDR1 and CDR2: MNHNY and SVGAGI (reference sequence). The V and J ends lost 5 bases and 2 bases respectively, with 15 bases between them. The CDR3 region has the DNA TGTGCCAGCAGTAGAACTTGGACAGAACAAGAGACCCAGTACTTC. It encodes CASSRTWTEQETQYF.

The chain is built from TRBV4-3 and TRBJ2-7; TRBD1 matches 7 bases. With 1 base clipped from V and 5 bases from J, the junction kept 11 bases outside the gene matches. Germline CDR1 LGHNA, CDR2 YSLEER. The CDR3 is made up of 16 amino acids. CDR3 nucleotides: TGCGCCAGCAGCCAAGCCCCTTCGACAGGGCGGAACGAGCAGTACTTC. Translation gives CASSQAPSTGRNEQYF.

This chain uses TRBV9 with TRBJ2-3; no clear D. V lost 3 bases, J lost 6 bases, and 17 bases lay in between. The CDR3 covers 15 residues. The V gene's germline CDR1 is SGDLS and CDR2 YYNGEE. The CDR3 region has the DNA TGTGCCAGCAGCGGTGTTGGCGCGGTCGCGGATACGCAGTATTTT. It encodes CASSGVGAVADTQYF.

In the case of this clone: The junction shows a germline mismatch at one end, possibly a read error. The rearrangement joins TRBV6-1 to TRBJ2-7, with 9 bases lining up with TRBD1. Germline V gene lookup returns CDR1 MNHNS and CDR2 SASEGT. This CDR3 is built from 12 residues. The DNA of the CDR3 is TGTGCCAGCAGTGCAGGACCGGGACAGGGAAACTTC. This encodes CASSAGPGQGNF.

This chain links TRBV28 with TRBJ1-4; weak D call: TRBD1 (6 bases). Germline V gives CDR1 MDHEN, CDR2 SYDVKM. The CDR3 contains 13 residues. V was pared by 4 bases and J by 8 bases, with 11 bases between. The chain's CDR3 is CASSSPTGEKLFF. The CDR3, as DNA: TGTGCCAGCAGTTCCCCCACAGGGGAAAAACTGTTTTTT.

The J gene is TRBJ2-7, the V gene TRBV7-2, with a possible D match to TRBD2 (6 bases). The CDR3 length is 16 residues. V was clipped by 1 base and J by 4 bases, with 17 bases between them. Looked up from germline, CDR1 is SGHTA and CDR2 is FQGNSA. CDR3 bases: TGTGCCAGCAGCTTAGTAGGGCTAGCGACGGGATACGAGCAGTACTTC. Translated: CASSLVGLATGYEQYF.

This sequence joins TRBV7-3 and TRBJ2-1; possible D gene TRBD1, 6 bases. Germline CDR1 and CDR2: SGHTA and FQGTGA. The CDR3 totals 15 residues. V was trimmed by 3 bases and J by 0 bases, leaving 9 bases between them. Here the CDR3 reads CASSLRGNSYNEQFF. In DNA, the CDR3 is TGTGCCAGCAGCTTGAGGGGGAACTCCTACAATGAGCAGTTCTTC.

The rearrangement joins TRBV6-5 to TRBJ1-2, with TRBD1 matching 7 bases. Unmatched junction bases numbered 9, after V lost 7 bases and J lost 4 bases. The CDR3 extends over 14 amino acids. Per germline, CDR1 MNHEY and CDR2 SVGAGI. DNA for the CDR3: TGTGCCAGCACCTTAGCGGACAGGCCCTATGGCTACACCTTC. It encodes CASTLADRPYGYTF.

This clone has only a few counts. The CDR3 here is CASSEIQLRVYEQYF. Written as DNA, the CDR3 is TGTGCCAGCAGTGAAATACAGCTCAGGGTCTACGAGCAGTACTTC. The rearrangement uses TRBV2 and TRBJ2-7, with a tentative D call TRBD1 (5 bases). The V gene's germline CDR1 is SNHLY and CDR2 FYNNEI. The CDR3 sequence is 15 residues long. V was clipped by 2 bases and J by 3 bases, with 14 bases between them. Full variable domain (outside the CDR3, taken from reference TRBV2 and TRBJ2-7): EPEVTQTPSHQVTQMGQEVILRCVPISNHLYFYWYRQILGQKVEFLVSFYNNEISEKSEIFDDQFSVERPDGSNFTLKIRSTKLEDSAMYFCASSEIQLRVYEQYFGPGTRLTVT.